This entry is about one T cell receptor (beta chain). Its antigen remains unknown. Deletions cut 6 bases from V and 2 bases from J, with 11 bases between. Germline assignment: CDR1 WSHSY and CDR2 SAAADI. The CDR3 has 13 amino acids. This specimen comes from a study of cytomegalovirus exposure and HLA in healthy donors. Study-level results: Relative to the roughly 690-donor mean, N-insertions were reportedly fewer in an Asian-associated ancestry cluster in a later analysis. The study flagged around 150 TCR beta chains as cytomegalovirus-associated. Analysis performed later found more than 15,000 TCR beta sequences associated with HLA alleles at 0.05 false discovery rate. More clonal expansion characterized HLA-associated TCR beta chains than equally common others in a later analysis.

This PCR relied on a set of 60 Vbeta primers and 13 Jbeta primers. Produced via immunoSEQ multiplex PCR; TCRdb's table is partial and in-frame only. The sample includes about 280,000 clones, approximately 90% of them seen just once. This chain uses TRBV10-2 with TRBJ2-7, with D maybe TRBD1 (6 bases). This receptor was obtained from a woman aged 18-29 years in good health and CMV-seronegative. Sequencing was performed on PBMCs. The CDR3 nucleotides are TGCGCCAGCAGCTCAGGGGTAACCTACGAGCAGTACTTC. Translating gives CASSSGVTYEQYF.